Below are 31 T cell receptor beta chains sequenced from a single sample in a study of CXCR3-negative and CXCR3-positive naive CD8 T cells. Study-level findings and limits: TRB CDR3s of CXCR3-positive naive cells were more hydrophobic than those of CXCR3-negative naive cells.

The libraries of TRB cDNA were constructed through 5' RACE using UMI labels. TCRdb reprocessed the 5' RACE reads and stores each CDR3 protein as one record, lacking DNA. The sample is made up of 120,000 to 150,000 distinct CDR3 sequences, and the top ten hold approximately 0.28% of it. No antigen has been assigned to these receptors. Sequenced: naive CXCR3+ CD8+ T cells from blood. Subset denoted: CD45RO-CCR7+CD27+CD95- naive CD8+ T cells expressing CXCR3 (TNR3+). The receptors stem from a human donor in good health. Some clones in this sample may be carry-over from other donors' samples.

The chain combines TRBV7-9 with TRBJ1-1. CDR3 length equals 14 residues. Looked up from germline, CDR1 is SEHNR and CDR2 is FQNEAQ (reference sequence). Here the CDR3 reads CASSLVELNTEAFF.

The chain recombines TRBV7-9 with TRBJ1-1. The CDR3 runs 12 residues. Germline-derived CDR1 and CDR2 are SEHNR and FQNEAQ (reference sequence). CDR3 region: CASSFQGTEAFF.

The chain carries TRBV28 and TRBJ2-4; TCRdb reports TRBD2, a call that lacks DNA to check it against. CDR3 length: 17 amino acids. Germline assignment: CDR1 MDHEN and CDR2 SYDVKM. The CDR3 loop reads CASSFSDVSRRGNIQYF.

The rearrangement joins TRBV11-3 to TRBJ2-7; TCRdb calls TRBD1, which cannot be checked without DNA. The CDR3 contains 12 residues. Germline V lookup: CDR1 SGHNT, CDR2 YENEEA. CDR3: CASGDRDNEQYF. The variable domain in full, completed from reference TRBV11-3 and TRBJ2-7, reads EAGVVQSPRYKIIEKKQPVAFWCNPISGHNTLYWYLQNLGQGPELLIRYENEEAVDDSQLPKDRFSAERLKGVDSTLKIQPAELGDSAVYLCASGDRDNEQYFGPGTRLTVT.

The chain employs TRBV29-1 and TRBJ2-5; TCRdb picks TRBD1, but there is no DNA to check that call. Germline CDR1 SQVTM, CDR2 ANQGSEA. The CDR3 totals 14 residues. CDR3 loop: CSVSETGVRETQYF. Looking up the rest from reference TRBV29-1 and TRBJ2-5 gives the full variable domain: SAVISQKPSRDICQRGTSLTIQCQVDSQVTMMFWYRQQPGQSLTLIATANQGSEATYESGFVIDKFPISRPNLTFSTLTVSNMSPEDSSIYLCSVSETGVRETQYFGPGTRLLVL.

The V call is TRBV20-1, the J call TRBJ2-7; the D call of TRBD2 rests on TCRdb alone, since no DNA is present to check it. CDR1 is DFQATT and CDR2 is SNEGSKA in the germline V gene (reference sequence). This CDR3 spans 13 amino acids. The CDR3: CSARSGETYEQYF.

The chain recombines TRBV11-1 with TRBJ2-3; TCRdb names TRBD2, which stays unverified in the absence of DNA. The CDR3 is made up of 16 amino acids. Germline V CDR1 and CDR2: SGHAT, FQDESV (reference sequence). This CDR3 reads CASSLILAEGLDTQYF.

The gene calls are TRBV9 and TRBJ2-1; the D call of TRBD2 rests on TCRdb alone, since no DNA is present to check it. The germline CDR1 and CDR2 sequences are SGDLS and YYNGEE. The CDR3 spans 16 residues. CDR3 residues: CASSPGTSLRYNEQFF.

The CDR3 reads CASSLWGTGELFF. V gene TRBV5-5 combines with J gene TRBJ2-2. The length of the CDR3 is 13 residues. Germline CDR1 and CDR2: SGHKS and YYEKEE (reference sequence).

The chain has TRBV7-9 and TRBJ2-1; TCRdb picks TRBD2, but there is no DNA to check that call. Germline CDR1 reads SEHNR; CDR2 reads FQNEAQ (reference sequence). The CDR3 consists of 15 residues. CDR3: CASSLGAGGQNEQFF. The full variable domain, with the rest looked up from reference TRBV7-9 and TRBJ2-1, is DTGVSQNPRHKITKRGQNVTFRCDPISEHNRLYWYRQTLGQGPEFLTYFQNEAQLEKSRLLSDRFSAERPKGSFSTLEIQRTEQGDSAMYLCASSLGAGGQNEQFFGPGTRLTVL.

This sequence joins TRBV28 and TRBJ2-7; TCRdb's assignment of TRBD1 cannot be checked, as there is no DNA. The CDR3 is 16 residues long. Germline values: CDR1 MDHEN, CDR2 SYDVKM. CDR3 protein: CASSLAGAGASYEQYF.

The CDR3 region is CASSLNVGEGGLTYEQYF. The V gene is TRBV7-9, the J gene TRBJ2-7; the D gene TCRdb calls, TRBD1, cannot be checked with no DNA. Germline V gene data show CDR1 as SEHNR and CDR2 as FQNEAQ (reference sequence). The CDR3 runs to 18 residues.

Here the CDR3 reads CATSRFWGSRVDTQYF. The J gene is TRBJ2-3, the V gene TRBV15; the D gene TCRdb calls, TRBD1, cannot be checked with no DNA. The germline V gene has CDR1 LNHNV and CDR2 YYDKDF (reference sequence). This CDR3 has 16 amino acids.

This rearrangement joins TRBV11-3 to TRBJ2-2; TCRdb's D gene call, TRBD2, goes unchecked for lack of DNA. The CDR3 is 17 amino acids. Germline CDR1 reads SGHNT; CDR2 reads YENEEA. Here the CDR3 reads CASSPRTSGGQAGELFF.

The rearrangement uses TRBV5-6 and TRBJ1-1; TCRdb lists TRBD1, though no DNA is available to test this call. CDR1 SGHDT and CDR2 YYEEEE come from the germline V gene. This CDR3 contains 17 residues. CDR3 amino acids: CASSVSGTGVVNTEAFF.

The J gene is TRBJ2-7, the V gene TRBV7-9; the D call of TRBD2 rests on TCRdb alone, since no DNA is present to check it. Germline lookup yields CDR1 SEHNR and CDR2 FQNEAQ (reference sequence). The CDR3 is 14 residues long. The CDR3 here is CASSHAQEGSEQYF.

The chain uses TRBV20-1 and TRBJ2-1; TCRdb's D call of TRBD2 is untestable without DNA. CDR3 length equals 19 residues. Per germline, CDR1 DFQATT and CDR2 SNEGSKA (reference sequence). CDR3 protein: CSARDLLGLAGGLSNEQFF.

This sequence joins TRBV29-1 and TRBJ2-3; TCRdb picks TRBD2, but there is no DNA to check that call. The germline V gene has CDR1 SQVTM and CDR2 ANQGSEA. CDR3 length equals 14 residues. This CDR3 is CSDRTSGSTDTQYF.

The V gene is TRBV7-2, the J gene TRBJ2-3; as DNA is missing, the TRBD1 call by TCRdb cannot be tested. There are 17 residues in the CDR3. Germline values: CDR1 SGHTA, CDR2 FQGNSA. This CDR3 is CASSSPRSGTNTDTQYF.

The chain couples TRBV29-1 to TRBJ2-1. This CDR3 contains 12 residues. Per germline, CDR1 SQVTM and CDR2 ANQGSEA. CDR3 sequence reads: CSVEPRPNEQFF.

The chain has TRBV29-1 and TRBJ2-3; TCRdb designates TRBD2, a call that cannot be tested without DNA. The germline gives CDR1 SQVTM, CDR2 ANQGSEA. There are 18 residues in the CDR3. Here the CDR3 reads CSVEGIAGGTPSTDTQYF.

The chain joins TRBV20-1 to TRBJ2-7; TCRdb returns TRBD2, unconfirmable since there is no DNA. Germline CDR1 is DFQATT and CDR2 is SNEGSKA (reference sequence). There are 13 residues in the CDR3. The CDR3 is CSARVPGGYEQYF.

This sequence joins TRBV7-9 and TRBJ2-5. The CDR3 totals 13 residues. Germline V CDR1 and CDR2: SEHNR, FQNEAQ (reference sequence). This CDR3 is CASSPTYQETQYF.

The chain uses TRBV29-1 and TRBJ2-4; lacking DNA, the TRBD1 call made by TCRdb goes unchecked. The CDR3 totals 13 residues. The germline CDR1 and CDR2 sequences are SQVTM and ANQGSEA. CDR3: CSVVTDSKNIQYF.

This chain links TRBV28 with TRBJ2-3; the TRBD1 assignment by TCRdb is unverifiable without DNA. This CDR3 spans 16 amino acids. Germline V gene data show CDR1 as MDHEN and CDR2 as SYDVKM. The CDR3 sequence: CASNFGWGLGTDTQYF.

The chain joins TRBV10-3 to TRBJ2-7; TCRdb's D gene call, TRBD1, goes unchecked for lack of DNA. Germline V CDR1 and CDR2: ENHRY, SYGVKD. The CDR3 has 14 amino acids. This CDR3 is CAISVGAGEYEQYF.

The V call is TRBV6-6, the J call TRBJ2-1; the TCRdb call, TRBD1, lacks DNA for checking. Looked up from germline, CDR1 is MNHNY and CDR2 is SVGAGI (reference sequence). The CDR3 length is 16 residues. The CDR3 region is CASSYSGGDSYNEQFF.

CDR3: CASSQGVRGTDTQYF. J is TRBJ2-3 and V is TRBV3-1; TCRdb's D gene call, TRBD1, goes unchecked for lack of DNA. The germline V gene encodes CDR1 LGHDT and CDR2 YNNKEL (reference sequence). There are 15 residues in the CDR3.

The chain links TRBV4-1 to TRBJ2-5; TCRdb's D gene call, TRBD1, goes unchecked for lack of DNA. The CDR3 extends over 16 amino acids. Germline V CDR1 and CDR2: MGHRA, YSYEKL. CDR3: CASSHPRTGGEETQYF.

V is TRBV28 and J is TRBJ2-3; with no DNA, the TCRdb D assignment of TRBD2 cannot be verified. The CDR3 contains 18 residues. Germline V CDR1 and CDR2: MDHEN, SYDVKM. CDR3: CASSPMFGLASFTDTQYF.

This chain connects TRBV13 to TRBJ2-7; TCRdb lists TRBD2, though no DNA is available to test this call. Germline-derived CDR1 and CDR2 are PRHDT and FYEKMQ (reference sequence). This CDR3 has 16 residues. CDR3 sequence: CASSSNKGLALGEQYF. The whole variable domain, filled in from reference TRBV13 and TRBJ2-7, reads AAGVIQSPRHLIKEKRETATLKCYPIPRHDTVYWYQQGPGQDPQFLISFYEKMQSDKGSIPDRFSAQQFSDYHSELNMSSLELGDSALYFCASSSNKGLALGEQYFGPGTRLTVT.